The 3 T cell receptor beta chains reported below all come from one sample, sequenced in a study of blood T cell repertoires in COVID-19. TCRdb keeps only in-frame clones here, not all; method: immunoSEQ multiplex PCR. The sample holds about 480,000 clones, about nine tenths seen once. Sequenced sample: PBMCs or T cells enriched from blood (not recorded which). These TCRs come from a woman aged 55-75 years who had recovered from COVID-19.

The CDR3 DNA reads TGTGCCAGCTCCCCCAGACAGGGATCCTACAATGAGCAGTTCTTC. It is translated as CASSPRQGSYNEQFF. V usage is TRBV18 and J usage is TRBJ2-1; 7 bases align to TRBD1. Trimming cost V 6 bases and J 1 base; bases outside gene matches: 6. CDR1 and CDR2 from the germline V gene are KGHSH and LQKENI. The CDR3 is 15 residues long.

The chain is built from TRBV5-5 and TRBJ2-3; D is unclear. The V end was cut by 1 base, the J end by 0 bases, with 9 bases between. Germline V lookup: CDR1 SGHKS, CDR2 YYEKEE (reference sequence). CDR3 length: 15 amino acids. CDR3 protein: CASSLNKISTDTQYF. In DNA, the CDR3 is TGTGCCAGCAGCTTGAACAAGATTAGCACAGATACGCAGTATTTT.

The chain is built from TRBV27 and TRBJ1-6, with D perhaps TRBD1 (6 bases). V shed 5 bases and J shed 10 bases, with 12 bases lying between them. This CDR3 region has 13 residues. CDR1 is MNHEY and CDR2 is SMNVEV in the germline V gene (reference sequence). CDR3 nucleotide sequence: TGTGCCAGCAGTCCCGGACAGACGTCACCCCTCCACTTT. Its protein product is CASSPGQTSPLHF.